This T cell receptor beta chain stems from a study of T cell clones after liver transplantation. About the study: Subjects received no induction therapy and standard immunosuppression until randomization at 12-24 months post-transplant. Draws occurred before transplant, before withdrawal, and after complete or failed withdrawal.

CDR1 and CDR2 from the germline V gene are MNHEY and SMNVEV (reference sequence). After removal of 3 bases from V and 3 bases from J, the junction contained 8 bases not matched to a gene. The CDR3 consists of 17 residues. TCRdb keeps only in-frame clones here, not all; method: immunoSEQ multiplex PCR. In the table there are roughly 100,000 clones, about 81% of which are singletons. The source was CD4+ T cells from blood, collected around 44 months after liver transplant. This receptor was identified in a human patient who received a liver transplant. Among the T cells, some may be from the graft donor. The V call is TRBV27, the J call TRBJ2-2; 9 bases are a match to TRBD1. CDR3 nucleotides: TGTGCCAGCAGTTTGTTCGCGGGGACAGGGTACACCGGGGAGCTGTTTTTT. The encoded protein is CASSLFAGTGYTGELFF.